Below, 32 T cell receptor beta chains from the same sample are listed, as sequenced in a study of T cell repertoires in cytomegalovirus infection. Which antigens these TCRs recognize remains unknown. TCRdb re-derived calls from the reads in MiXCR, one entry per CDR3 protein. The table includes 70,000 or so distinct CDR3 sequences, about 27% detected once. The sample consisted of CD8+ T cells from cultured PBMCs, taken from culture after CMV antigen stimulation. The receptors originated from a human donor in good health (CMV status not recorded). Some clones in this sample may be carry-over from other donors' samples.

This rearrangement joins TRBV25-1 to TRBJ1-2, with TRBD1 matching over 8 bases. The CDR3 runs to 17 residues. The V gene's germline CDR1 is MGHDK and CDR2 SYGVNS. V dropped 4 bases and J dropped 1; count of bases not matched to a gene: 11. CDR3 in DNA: TGTGCCAGCAGTGGCACCGGGACAGGCCTTATTAACTATGGCTACACCTTC. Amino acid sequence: CASSGTGTGLINYGYTF.

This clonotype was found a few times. The CDR3 protein is CASSLAGASYNEQFF. DNA for the CDR3: TGTGCCAGCAGCTTAGCGGGAGCCTCCTACAATGAGCAGTTCTTC. This chain connects TRBV7-9 to TRBJ2-1; a possible D gene is TRBD2 (5 bases). With 0 bases removed from V and 0 bases from J, the gap between germline ends came to 6 bases. Germline V lookup: CDR1 SEHNR, CDR2 FQNEAQ (reference sequence). This CDR3 has 15 amino acids.

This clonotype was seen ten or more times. The CDR3 reads CASSLVSGSSYNEQFF. The CDR3 DNA is TGTGCCAGCAGCTTAGTTAGCGGGTCCTCCTACAATGAGCAGTTCTTC. The chain has TRBV7-2 and TRBJ2-1, with 7 bases fitting TRBD2. The CDR3 length is 16 residues. CDR1 is SGHTA, CDR2 FQGNSA, per germline. V shed 1 base and J 0 bases; nucleotides not matched to a gene: 3.

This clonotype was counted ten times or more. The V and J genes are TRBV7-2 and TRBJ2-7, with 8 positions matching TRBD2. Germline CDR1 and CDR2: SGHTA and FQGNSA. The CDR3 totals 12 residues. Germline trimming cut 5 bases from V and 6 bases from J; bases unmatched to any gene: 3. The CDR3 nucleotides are TGTGCCAGCAGCCCGGGGGGGAGCGAGCAGTACTTC. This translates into CASSPGGSEQYF.

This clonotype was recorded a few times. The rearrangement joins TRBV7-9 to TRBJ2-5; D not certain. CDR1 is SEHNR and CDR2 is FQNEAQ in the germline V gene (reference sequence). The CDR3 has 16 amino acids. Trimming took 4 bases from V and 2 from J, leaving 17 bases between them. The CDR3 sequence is CASSSSSRVGQETQYF. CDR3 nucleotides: TGTGCCAGCAGCTCCTCATCGAGAGTAGGGCAAGAGACCCAGTACTTC.

The CDR3 region has the DNA TGTGCCAGCAGTTTACTGAAGGAAGGGGACTATAATTCACCCCTCCACTTT. This encodes CASSLLKEGDYNSPLHF. V is TRBV27 and J is TRBJ1-6, with D possibly being TRBD1 (5 bases). Germline CDR1 reads MNHEY; CDR2 reads SMNVEV (reference sequence). There are 17 residues in the CDR3. V was shortened by 2 bases and J by 3 bases, with 14 bases between the two germline ends.

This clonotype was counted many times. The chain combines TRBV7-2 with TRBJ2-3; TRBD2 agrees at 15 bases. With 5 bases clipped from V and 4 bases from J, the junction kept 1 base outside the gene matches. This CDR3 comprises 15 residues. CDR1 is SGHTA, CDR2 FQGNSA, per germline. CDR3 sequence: CASSRTSGRADTQYF. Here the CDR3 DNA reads TGTGCCAGCAGCCGGACTAGCGGGAGGGCAGATACGCAGTATTTT.

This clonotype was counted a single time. CDR3 bases: TGCGCCACTCGAAGGGAGCTAGCCGGCACCGGGGAGCTGTTTTTT. Translated, it gives CATRRELAGTGELFF. The chain joins TRBV10-2 to TRBJ2-2, with a weak D call TRBD2 (5 bases). This CDR3 has 15 residues. CDR1 and CDR2 from the germline V gene are WSHSY and SAAADI. V was cut by 10 bases and J by 4 bases, with 19 bases left in between.

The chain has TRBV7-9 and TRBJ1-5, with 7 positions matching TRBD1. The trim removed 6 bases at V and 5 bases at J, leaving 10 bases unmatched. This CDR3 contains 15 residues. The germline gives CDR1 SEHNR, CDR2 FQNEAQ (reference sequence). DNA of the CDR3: TGTGCCAGCAGTTCCACCGGACAGGCTGATCAGCCCCAGCATTTT. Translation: CASSSTGQADQPQHF.

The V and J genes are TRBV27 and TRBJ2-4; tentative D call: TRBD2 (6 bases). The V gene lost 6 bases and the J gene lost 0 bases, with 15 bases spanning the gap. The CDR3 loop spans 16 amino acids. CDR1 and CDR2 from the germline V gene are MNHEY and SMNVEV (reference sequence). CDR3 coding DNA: TGTGCCAGCAGCTCCCGGGAGCTACTAGCCAAAAACATTCAGTACTTC. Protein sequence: CASSSRELLAKNIQYF.

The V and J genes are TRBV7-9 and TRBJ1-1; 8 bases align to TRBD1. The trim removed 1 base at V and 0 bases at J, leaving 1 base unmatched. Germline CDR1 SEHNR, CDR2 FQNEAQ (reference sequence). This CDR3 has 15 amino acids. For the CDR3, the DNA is TGTGCCAGCAGCTTAGAGACAGGGGTGAACACTGAAGCTTTCTTT. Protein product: CASSLETGVNTEAFF.

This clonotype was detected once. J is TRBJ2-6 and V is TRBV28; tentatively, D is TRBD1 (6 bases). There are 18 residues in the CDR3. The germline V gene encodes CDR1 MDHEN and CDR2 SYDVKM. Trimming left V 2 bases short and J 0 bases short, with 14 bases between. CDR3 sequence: CASSLGAGVLSGANVLTF. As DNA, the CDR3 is TGTGCCAGCAGTTTAGGGGCAGGGGTCCTCTCTGGGGCCAACGTCCTGACTTTC.

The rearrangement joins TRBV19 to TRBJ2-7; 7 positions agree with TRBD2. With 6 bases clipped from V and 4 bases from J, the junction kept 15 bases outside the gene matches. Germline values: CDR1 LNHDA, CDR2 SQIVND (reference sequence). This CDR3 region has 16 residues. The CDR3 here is CASSSSGVSQGYEQYF. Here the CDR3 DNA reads TGTGCCAGTAGCTCCAGCGGGGTTTCCCAAGGGTACGAGCAGTACTTC.

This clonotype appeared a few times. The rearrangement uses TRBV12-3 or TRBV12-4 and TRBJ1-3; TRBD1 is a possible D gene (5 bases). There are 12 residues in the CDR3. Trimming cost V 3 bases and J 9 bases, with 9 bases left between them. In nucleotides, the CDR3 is TGTGCCAGCAGTTTTAAACAGGCCACCATATATTTT. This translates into CASSFKQATIYF.

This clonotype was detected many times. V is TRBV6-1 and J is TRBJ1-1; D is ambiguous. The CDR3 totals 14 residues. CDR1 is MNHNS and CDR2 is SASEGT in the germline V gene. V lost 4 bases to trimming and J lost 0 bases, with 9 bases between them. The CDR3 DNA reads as TGTGCCAGCAGTGTTTGGCAGTTGAACACTGAAGCTTTCTTT. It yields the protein CASSVWQLNTEAFF.

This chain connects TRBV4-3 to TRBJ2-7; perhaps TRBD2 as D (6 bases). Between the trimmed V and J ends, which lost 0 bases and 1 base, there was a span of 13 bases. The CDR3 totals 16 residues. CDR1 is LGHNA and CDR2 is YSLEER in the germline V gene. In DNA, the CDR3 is TGCGCCAGCAGCCAAGAGTGGCGGGACCCGTCCTACGAGCAGTACTTC. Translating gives CASSQEWRDPSYEQYF.

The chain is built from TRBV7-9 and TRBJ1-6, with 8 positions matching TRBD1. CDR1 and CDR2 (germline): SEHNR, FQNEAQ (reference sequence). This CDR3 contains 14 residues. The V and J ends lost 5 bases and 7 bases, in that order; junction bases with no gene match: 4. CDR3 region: CASSDRDRNSPLHF. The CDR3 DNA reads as TGTGCCAGCAGCGACCGGGACAGGAATTCACCCCTCCACTTT.

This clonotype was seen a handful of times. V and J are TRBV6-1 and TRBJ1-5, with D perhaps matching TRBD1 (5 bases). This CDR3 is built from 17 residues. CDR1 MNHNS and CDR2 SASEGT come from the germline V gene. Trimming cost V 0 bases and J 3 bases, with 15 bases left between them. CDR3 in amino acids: CASSEARGGQPNQPQHF. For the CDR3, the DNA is TGTGCCAGCAGTGAAGCCCGGGGCGGGCAGCCCAATCAGCCCCAGCATTTT.

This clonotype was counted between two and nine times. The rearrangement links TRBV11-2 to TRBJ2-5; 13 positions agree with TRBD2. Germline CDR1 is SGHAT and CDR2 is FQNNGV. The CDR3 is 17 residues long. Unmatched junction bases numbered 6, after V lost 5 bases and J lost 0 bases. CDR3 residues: CASSQPGLAGDQETQYF. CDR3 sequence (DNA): TGTGCCAGCAGCCAACCAGGACTAGCGGGAGACCAAGAGACCCAGTACTTC.

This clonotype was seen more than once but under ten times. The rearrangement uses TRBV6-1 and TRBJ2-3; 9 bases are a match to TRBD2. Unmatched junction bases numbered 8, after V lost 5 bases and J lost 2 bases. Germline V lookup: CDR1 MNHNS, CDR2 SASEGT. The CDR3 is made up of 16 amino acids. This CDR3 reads CASSSGIAGVTDTQYF. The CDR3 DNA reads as TGTGCCAGCAGTTCCGGGATAGCGGGGGTCACAGATACGCAGTATTTT.

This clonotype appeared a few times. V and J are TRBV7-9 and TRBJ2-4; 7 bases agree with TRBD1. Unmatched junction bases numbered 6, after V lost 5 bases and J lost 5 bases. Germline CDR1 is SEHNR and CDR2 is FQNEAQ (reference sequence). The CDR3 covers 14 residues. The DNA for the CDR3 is TGTGCCAGCAGCGTATGGGACAGCCAAAACATTCAGTACTTC. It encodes CASSVWDSQNIQYF.

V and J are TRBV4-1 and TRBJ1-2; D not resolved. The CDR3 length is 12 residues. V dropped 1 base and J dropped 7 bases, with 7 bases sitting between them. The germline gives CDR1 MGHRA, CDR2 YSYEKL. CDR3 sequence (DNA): TGCGCCAGCAGCCAAGGGGGATCTGGCTACACCTTC. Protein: CASSQGGSGYTF.

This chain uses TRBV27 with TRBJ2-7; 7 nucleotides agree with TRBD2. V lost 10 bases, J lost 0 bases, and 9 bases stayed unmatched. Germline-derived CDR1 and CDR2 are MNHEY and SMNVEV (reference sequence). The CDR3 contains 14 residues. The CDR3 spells CATAPGEGSYEQYF. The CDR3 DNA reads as TGTGCCACCGCACCCGGGGAGGGCTCCTACGAGCAGTACTTC.

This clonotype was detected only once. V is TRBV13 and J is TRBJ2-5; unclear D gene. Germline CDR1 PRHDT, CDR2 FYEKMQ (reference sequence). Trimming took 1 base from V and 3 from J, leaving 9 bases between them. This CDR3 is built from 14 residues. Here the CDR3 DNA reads TGTGCCAGCAGCTTAGCTTCCAGTAAAGAGACCCAGTACTTC. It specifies CASSLASSKETQYF.

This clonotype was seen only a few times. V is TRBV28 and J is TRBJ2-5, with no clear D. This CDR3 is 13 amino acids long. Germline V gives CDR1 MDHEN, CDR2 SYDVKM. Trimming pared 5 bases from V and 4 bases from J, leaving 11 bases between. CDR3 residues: CASSVGHAETQYF. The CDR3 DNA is TGTGCCAGCAGTGTGGGCCATGCAGAGACCCAGTACTTC.

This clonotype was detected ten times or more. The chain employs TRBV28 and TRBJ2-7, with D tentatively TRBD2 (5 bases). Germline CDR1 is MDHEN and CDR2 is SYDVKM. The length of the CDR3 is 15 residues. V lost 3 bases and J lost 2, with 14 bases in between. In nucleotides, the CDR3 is TGTGCCAGCAGTTTTAGCCGGGGTGCCCCCTACGAGCAGTACTTC. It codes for CASSFSRGAPYEQYF.

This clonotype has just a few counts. The CDR3 DNA sequence: TGTGCCAGCAGCATCATAGCGGAGTCCTACAATGAGCAGTTCTTC. Its translation: CASSIIAESYNEQFF. The rearrangement uses TRBV27 and TRBJ2-1, with D tentatively TRBD2 (6 bases). This CDR3 contains 15 residues. V was shortened by 6 bases and J by 1 base, with 13 bases between the two germline ends. Looked up from germline, CDR1 is MNHEY and CDR2 is SMNVEV (reference sequence).

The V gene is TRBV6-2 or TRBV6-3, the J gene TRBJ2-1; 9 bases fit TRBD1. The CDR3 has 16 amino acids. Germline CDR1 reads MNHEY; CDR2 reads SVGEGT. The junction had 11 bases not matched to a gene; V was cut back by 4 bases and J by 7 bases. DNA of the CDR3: TGTGCCAGCAGTTCTCTCGCCGGGACAGGGTTGAATGAGCAGTTCTTC. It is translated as CASSSLAGTGLNEQFF.

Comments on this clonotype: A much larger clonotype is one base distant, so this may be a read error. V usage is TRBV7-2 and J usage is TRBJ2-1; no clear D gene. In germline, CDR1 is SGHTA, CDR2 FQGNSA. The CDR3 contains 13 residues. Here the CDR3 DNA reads TGTGTCAGCAGCTTAGATAACTACAATGAGCAGTTCTTC. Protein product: CVSSLDNYNEQFF.

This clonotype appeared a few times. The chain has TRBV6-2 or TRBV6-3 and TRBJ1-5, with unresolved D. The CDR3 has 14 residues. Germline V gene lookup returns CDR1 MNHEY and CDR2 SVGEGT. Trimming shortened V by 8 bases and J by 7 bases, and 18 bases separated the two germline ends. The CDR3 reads CASASGETGQPQHF. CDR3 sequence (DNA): TGTGCCAGCGCCTCCGGGGAAACTGGACAGCCCCAGCATTTT.

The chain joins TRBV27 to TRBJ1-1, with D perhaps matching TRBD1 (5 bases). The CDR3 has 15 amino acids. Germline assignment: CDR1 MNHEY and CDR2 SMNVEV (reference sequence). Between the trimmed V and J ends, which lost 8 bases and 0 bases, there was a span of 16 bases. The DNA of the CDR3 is TGTGCCAGCGGGCAGGGCCCTTCTATGAACACTGAAGCTTTCTTT. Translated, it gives CASGQGPSMNTEAFF.

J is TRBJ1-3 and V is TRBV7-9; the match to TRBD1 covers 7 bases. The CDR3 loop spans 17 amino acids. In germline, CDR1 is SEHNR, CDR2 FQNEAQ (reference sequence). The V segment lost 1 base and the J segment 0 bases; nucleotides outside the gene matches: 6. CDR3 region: CASSLVRGRSSGNTIYF. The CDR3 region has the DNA TGTGCCAGCAGCTTAGTAAGGGGGCGAAGCTCTGGAAACACCATATATTTT.